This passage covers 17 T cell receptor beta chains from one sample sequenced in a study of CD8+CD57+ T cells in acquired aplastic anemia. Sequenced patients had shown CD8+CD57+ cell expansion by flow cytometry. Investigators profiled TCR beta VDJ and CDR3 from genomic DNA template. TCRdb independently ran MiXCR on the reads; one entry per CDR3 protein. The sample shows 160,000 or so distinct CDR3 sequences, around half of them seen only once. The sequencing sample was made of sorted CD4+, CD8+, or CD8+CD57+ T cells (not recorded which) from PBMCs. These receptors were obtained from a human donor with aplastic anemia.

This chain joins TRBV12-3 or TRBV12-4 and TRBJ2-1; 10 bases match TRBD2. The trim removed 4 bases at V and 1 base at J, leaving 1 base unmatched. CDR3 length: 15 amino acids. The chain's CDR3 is CASSWGLASYNEQFF. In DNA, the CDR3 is TGTGCCAGCAGTTGGGGACTAGCGTCCTACAATGAGCAGTTCTTC.

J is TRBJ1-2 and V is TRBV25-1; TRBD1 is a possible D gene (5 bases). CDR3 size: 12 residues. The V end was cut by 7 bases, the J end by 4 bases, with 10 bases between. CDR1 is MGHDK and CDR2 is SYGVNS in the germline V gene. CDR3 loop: CASTGTAYGYTF. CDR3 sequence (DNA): TGTGCCAGCACCGGGACTGCCTATGGCTACACCTTC.

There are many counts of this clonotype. CDR3 nucleotides: TGTGCGAACACCGGGGAGCTGTTTTTT. The encoded protein is CANTGELFF. The rearrangement links TRBV19 to TRBJ2-2, with D uncertain. Germline CDR1 is LNHDA and CDR2 is SQIVND (reference sequence). This CDR3 spans 9 amino acids.

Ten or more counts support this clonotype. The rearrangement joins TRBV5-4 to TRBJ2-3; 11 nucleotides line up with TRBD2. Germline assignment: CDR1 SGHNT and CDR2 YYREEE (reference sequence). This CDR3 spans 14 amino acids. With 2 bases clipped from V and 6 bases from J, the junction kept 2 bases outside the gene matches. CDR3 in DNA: TGTGCCAGCAGCTTACTAGCGGGGGAGGATACGCAGTATTTT. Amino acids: CASSLLAGEDTQYF.

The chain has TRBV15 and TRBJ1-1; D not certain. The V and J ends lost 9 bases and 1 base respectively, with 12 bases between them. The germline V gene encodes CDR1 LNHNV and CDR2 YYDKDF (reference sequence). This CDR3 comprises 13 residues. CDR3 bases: TGTGCCACTCGAATCATGGGGAACACTGAAGCTTTCTTT. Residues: CATRIMGNTEAFF.

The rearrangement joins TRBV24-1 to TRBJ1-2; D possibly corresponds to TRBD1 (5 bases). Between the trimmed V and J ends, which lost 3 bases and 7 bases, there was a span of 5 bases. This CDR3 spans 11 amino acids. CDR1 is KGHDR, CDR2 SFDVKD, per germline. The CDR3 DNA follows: TGTGCCACCAGTGATGGGGGTGGCTACACCTTC. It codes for CATSDGGGYTF.

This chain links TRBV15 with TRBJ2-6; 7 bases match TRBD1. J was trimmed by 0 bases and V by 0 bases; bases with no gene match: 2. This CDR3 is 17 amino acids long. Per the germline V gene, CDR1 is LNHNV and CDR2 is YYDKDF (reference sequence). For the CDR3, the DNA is TGTGCCACCAGCAGAGATGGGGACAGCTCTGGGGCCAACGTCCTGACTTTC. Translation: CATSRDGDSSGANVLTF.

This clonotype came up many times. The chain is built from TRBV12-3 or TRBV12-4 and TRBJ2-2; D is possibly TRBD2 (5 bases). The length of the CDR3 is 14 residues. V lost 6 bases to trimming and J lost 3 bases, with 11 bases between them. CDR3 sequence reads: CASRVSAYTGELFF. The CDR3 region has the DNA TGTGCCAGCAGGGTTAGCGCGTACACCGGGGAGCTGTTTTTT.

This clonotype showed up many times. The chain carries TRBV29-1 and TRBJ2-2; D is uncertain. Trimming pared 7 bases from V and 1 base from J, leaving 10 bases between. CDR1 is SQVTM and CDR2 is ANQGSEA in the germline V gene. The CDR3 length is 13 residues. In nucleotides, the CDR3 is TGCAGCGCCTTCGAACAGAACACCGGGGAGCTGTTTTTT. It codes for CSAFEQNTGELFF.

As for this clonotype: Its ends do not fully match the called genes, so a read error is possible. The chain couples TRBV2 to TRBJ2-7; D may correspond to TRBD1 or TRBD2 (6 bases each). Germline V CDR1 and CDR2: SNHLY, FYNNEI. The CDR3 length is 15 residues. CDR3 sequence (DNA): TGTGCCAGCAGTCCCCAGGGTGGGGGGCAAAACCATGAGGACTTC. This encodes CASSPQGGGQNHEDF.

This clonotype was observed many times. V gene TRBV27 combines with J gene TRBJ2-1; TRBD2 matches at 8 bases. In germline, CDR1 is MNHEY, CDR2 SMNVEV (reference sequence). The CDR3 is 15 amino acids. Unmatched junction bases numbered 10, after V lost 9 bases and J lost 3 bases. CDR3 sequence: CASRGGGLGYNEQFF. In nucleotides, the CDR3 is TGTGCCAGTCGGGGGGGCGGCCTTGGCTACAATGAGCAGTTCTTC.

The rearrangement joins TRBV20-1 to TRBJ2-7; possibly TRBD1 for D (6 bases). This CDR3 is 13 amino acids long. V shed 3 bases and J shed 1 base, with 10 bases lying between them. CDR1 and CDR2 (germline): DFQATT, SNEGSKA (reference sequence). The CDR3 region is CSASGQYSYEQYF. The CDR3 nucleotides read TGCAGTGCTAGCGGACAGTATTCCTACGAGCAGTACTTC.

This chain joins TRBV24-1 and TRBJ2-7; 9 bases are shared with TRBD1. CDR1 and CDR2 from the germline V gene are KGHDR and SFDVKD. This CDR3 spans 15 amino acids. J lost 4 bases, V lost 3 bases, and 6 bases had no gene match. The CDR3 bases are TGTGCCACCAGTGATAGGGGACAGGGTATTTACGAGCAGTACTTC. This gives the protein CATSDRGQGIYEQYF.

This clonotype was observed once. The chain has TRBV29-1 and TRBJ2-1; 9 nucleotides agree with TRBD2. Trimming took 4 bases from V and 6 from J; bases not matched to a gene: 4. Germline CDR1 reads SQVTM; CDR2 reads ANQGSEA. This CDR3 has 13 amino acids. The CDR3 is CSVGFSGSNEQFF. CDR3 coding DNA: TGCAGCGTTGGTTTTAGCGGGAGCAATGAGCAGTTCTTC.

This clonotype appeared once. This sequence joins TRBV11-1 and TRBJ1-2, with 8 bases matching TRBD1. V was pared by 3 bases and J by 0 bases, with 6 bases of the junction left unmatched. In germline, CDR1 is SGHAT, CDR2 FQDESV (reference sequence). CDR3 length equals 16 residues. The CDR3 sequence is CASSLNQDRANYGYTF. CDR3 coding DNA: TGTGCCAGCAGCTTGAACCAGGACAGGGCTAACTATGGCTACACCTTC.

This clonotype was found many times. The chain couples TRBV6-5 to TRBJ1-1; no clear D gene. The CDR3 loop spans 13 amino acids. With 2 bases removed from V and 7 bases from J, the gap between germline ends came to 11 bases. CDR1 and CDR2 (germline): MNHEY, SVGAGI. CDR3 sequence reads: CASSYLGIGEAFF. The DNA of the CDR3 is TGTGCCAGCAGTTACCTTGGGATAGGTGAAGCTTTCTTT.

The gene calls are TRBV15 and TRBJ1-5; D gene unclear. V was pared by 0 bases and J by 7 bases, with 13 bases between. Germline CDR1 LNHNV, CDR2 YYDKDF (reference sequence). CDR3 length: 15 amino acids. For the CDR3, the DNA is TGTGCCACCAGCAGAGATTTTGGGTTGGGCCAGCCCCAGCATTTT. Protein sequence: CATSRDFGLGQPQHF.